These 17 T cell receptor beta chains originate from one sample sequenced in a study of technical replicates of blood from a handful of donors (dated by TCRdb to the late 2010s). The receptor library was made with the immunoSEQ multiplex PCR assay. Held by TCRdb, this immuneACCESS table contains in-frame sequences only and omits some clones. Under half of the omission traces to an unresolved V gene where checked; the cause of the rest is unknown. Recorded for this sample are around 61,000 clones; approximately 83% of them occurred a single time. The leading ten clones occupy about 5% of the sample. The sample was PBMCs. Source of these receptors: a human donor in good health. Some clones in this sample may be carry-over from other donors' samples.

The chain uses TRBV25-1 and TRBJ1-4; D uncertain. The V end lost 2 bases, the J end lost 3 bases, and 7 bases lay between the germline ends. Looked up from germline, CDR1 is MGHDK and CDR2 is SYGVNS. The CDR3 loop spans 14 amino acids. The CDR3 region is CASSEGRANEKLFF. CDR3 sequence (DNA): TGTGCCAGCAGTGAAGGGAGGGCTAATGAAAAACTGTTTTTT. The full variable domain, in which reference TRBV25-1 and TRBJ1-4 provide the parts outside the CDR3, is EADIYQTPRYLVIGTGKKITLECSQTMGHDKMYWYQQDPGMELHLIHYSYGVNSTEKGDLSSESTVSRIRTEHFPLTLESARPSHTSQYLCASSEGRANEKLFFGSGTQLSVL.

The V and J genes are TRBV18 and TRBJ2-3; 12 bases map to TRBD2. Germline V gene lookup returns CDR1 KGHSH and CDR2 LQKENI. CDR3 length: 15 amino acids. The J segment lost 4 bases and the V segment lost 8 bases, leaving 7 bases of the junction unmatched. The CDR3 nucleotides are TGTGCCAGCCGTGCTAGCGGGGGGGCAGCAGATACGCAGTATTTT. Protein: CASRASGGAADTQYF.

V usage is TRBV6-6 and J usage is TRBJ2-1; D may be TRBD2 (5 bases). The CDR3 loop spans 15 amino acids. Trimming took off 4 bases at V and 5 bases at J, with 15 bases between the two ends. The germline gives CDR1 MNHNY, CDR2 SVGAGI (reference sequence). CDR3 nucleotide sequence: TGTGCCAGCAGTTTAGGACTGGTCGGGGACAATGAGCAGTTCTTC. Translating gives CASSLGLVGDNEQFF.

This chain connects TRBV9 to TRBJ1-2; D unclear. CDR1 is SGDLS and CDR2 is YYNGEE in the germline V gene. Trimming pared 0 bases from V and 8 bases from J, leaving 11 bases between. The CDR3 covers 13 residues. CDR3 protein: CASSVASGGGYTF. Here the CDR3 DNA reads TGTGCCAGCAGCGTAGCGTCAGGCGGGGGCTACACCTTC.

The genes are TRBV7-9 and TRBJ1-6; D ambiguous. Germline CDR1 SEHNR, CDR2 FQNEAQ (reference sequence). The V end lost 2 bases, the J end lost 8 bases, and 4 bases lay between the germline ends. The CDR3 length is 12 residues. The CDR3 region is CASSLSDSPLHF. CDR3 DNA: TGTGCCAGCAGCTTATCTGATTCACCCCTCCACTTT.

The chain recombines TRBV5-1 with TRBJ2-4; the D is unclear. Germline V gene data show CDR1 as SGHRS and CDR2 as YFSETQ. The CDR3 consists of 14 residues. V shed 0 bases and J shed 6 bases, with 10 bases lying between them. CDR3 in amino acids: CASSLASVRNIQYF. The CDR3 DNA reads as TGCGCCAGCAGCTTGGCCTCGGTGCGAAACATTCAGTACTTC.

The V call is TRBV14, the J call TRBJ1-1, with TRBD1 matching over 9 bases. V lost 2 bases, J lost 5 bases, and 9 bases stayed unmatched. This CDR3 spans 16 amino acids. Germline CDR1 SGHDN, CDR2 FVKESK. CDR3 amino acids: CASSQLPGQGLTEAFF. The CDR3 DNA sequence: TGTGCCAGCAGCCAATTGCCGGGACAGGGTTTAACTGAAGCTTTCTTT.

The CDR3 is CATESRGKSTEQYF. CDR3 sequence (DNA): TGTGCCACTGAGAGTAGGGGGAAGTCGACCGAGCAGTACTTC. The chain uses TRBV6-5 and TRBJ2-7, with D possibly being TRBD1 (6 bases). This CDR3 contains 14 residues. The ends were cut back, 10 bases at V and 6 bases at J, with 22 bases in the middle. CDR1 and CDR2 from the germline V gene are MNHEY and SVGAGI.

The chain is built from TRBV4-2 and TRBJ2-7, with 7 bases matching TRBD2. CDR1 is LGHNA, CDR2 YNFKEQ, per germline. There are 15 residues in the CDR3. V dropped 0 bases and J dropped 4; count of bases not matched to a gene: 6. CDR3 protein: CASSQDRASGYEQYF. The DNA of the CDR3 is TGTGCCAGCAGCCAAGATCGGGCTAGCGGTTACGAGCAGTACTTC.

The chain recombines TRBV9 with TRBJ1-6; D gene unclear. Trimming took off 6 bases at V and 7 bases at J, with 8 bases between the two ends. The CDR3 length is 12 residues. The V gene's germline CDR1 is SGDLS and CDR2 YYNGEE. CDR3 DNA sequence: TGTGCCAGCACCGGAGGGAATTCACCCCTCCACTTT. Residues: CASTGGNSPLHF.

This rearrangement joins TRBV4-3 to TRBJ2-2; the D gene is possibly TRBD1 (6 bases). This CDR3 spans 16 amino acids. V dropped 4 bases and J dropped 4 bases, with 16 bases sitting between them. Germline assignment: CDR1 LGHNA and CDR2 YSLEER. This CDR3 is CASSPRQGPGTGELFF. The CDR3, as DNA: TGCGCCAGCAGCCCCAGGCAGGGGCCAGGCACCGGGGAGCTGTTTTTT.

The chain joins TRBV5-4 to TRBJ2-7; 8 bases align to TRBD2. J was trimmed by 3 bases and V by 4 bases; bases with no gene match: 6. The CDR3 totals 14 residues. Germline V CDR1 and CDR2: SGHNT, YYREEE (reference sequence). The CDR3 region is CASSPRGGYYEQYF. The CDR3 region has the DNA TGTGCCAGCAGCCCCCGGGGGGGGTACTACGAGCAGTACTTC.

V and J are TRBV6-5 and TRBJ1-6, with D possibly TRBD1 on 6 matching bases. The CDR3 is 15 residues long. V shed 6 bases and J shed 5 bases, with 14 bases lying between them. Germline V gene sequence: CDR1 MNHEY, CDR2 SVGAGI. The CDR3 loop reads CASSPDRADNSPLHF. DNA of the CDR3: TGTGCCAGCAGCCCGGACAGAGCAGATAATTCACCCCTCCACTTT.

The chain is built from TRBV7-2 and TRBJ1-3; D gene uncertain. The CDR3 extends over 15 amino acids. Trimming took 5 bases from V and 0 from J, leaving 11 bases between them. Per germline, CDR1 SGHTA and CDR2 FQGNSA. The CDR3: CASSRGGNSGNTIYF. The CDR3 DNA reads TGTGCCAGCAGCCGCGGCGGTAACTCTGGAAACACCATATATTTT.

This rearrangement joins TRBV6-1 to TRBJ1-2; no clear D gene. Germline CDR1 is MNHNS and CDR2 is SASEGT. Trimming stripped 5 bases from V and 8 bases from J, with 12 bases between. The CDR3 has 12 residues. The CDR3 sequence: CASSFGGPGYTF. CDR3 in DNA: TGTGCCAGCAGTTTTGGTGGGCCAGGCTACACCTTC.

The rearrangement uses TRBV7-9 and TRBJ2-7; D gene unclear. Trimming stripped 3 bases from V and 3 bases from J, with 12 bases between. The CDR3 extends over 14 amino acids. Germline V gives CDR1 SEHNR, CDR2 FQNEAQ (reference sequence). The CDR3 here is CASSFSTLFYEQYF. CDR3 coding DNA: TGTGCCAGCAGCTTCTCTACCCTATTCTACGAGCAGTACTTC.

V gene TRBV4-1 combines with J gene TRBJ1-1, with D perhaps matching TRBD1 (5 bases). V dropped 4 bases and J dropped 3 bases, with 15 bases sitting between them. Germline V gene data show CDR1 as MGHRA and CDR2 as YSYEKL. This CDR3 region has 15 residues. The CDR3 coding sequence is TGCGCCAGCAGCCTCGGGCGGGGGGGGGACACTGAAGCTTTCTTT. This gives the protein CASSLGRGGDTEAFF.